This T cell receptor beta chain stems from a study of cytomegalovirus exposure and HLA in healthy donors. TCRdb's table, derived via immunoSEQ multiplex PCR, lists solely in-frame clones and lacks some. Here the sample spans hundreds of thousands of clones, 80% to 90% being singletons. Germline CDR1 reads MNHEY; CDR2 reads SMNVEV (reference sequence). The germline V and J ends were trimmed by 0 bases and 1 base, with 10 bases remaining between them. The CDR3 spans 15 residues. Material for sequencing was PBMCs. The chain joins TRBV27 to TRBJ2-7, with a tentative D call TRBD1 (6 bases). The receptor's source is a woman under 30 in good health and CMV-seronegative. The CDR3 here is CASSLSPDSSYEQYF. The CDR3 DNA reads TGTGCCAGCAGTTTATCCCCGGACAGTTCCTACGAGCAGTACTTC.